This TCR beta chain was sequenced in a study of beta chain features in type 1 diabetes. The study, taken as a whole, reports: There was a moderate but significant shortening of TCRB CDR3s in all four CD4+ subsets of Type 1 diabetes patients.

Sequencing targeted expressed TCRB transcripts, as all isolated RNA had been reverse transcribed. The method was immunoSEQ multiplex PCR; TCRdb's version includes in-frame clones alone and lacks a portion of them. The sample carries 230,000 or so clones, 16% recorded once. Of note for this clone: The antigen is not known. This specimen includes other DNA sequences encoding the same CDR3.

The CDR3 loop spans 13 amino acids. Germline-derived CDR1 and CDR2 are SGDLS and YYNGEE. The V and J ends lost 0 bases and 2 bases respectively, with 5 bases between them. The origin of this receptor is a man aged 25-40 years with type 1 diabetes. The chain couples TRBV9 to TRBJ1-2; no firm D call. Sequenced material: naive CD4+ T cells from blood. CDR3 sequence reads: CASSVDRNYGYTF. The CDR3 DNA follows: TGTGCCAGCAGCGTAGATCGAAACTATGGCTACACCTTC.